This T cell receptor (beta chain) was identified in a study of breast tumors, draining lymph nodes, adjacent tissues. Axillary draining lymph nodes of breast cancer patients supplied the node samples. In its sample, this clonotype was seen many times. TCRdb called the multiplex PCR reads again in MiXCR, with one record for every CDR3 protein. Among about 300,000 distinct CDR3 sequences listed, under 35% were seen once. Germline V CDR1 and CDR2: MNHEY, SVGEGT. Trimming stripped 5 bases from V and 8 bases from J, with 21 bases between. The CDR3 has 15 residues. Sequenced material: axillary lymph node tissue. The rearrangement links TRBV6-2 or TRBV6-3 to TRBJ1-2; D is perhaps TRBD1 (6 bases). The source of this sequence is a female donor with breast cancer. Some clones in this sample may be carry-over from other donors' samples. The DNA for the CDR3 is TGTGCCAGCAGTGACTATCAGGGACACTCTGGGGGCTACACCTTC. Its translation is CASSDYQGHSGGYTF.